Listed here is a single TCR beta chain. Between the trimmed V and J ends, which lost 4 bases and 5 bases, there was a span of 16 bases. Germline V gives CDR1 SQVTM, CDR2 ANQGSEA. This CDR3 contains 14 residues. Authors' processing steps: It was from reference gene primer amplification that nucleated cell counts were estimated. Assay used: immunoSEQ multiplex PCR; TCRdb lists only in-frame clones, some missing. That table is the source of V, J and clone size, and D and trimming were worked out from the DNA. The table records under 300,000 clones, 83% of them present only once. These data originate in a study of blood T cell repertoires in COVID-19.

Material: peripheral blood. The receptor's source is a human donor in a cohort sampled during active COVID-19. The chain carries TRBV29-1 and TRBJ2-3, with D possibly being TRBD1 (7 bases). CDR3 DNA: TGCAGCGTTGGCGGGACAGCCGGGAGAGATACGCAGTATTTT. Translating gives CSVGGTAGRDTQYF.